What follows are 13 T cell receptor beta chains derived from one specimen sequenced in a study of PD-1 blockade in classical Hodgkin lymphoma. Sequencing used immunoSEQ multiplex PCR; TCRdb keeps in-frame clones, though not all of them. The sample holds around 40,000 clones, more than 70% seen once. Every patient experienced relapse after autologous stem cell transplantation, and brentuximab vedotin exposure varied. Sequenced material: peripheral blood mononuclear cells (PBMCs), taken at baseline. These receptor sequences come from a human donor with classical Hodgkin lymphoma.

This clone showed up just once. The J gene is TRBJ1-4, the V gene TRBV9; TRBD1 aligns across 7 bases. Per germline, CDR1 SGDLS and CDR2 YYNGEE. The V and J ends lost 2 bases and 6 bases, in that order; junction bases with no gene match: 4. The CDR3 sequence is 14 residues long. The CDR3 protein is CASSVTGTDEKLFF. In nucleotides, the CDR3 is TGTGCCAGCAGCGTGACAGGGACAGATGAAAAACTGTTTTTT.

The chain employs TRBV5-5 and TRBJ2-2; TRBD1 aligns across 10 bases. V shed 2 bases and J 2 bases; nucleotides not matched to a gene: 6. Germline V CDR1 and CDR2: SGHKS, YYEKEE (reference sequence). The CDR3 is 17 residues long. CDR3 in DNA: TGTGCCAGCAGCTTATTGACAGGGGGCGCAAACACCGGGGAGCTGTTTTTT. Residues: CASSLLTGGANTGELFF.

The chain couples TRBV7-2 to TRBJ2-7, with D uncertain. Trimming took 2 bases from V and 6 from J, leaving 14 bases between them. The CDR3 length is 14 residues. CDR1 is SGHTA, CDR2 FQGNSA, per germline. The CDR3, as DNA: TGTGCCAGCAGCTTATACGGTCCCGAGGCCGAGCAGTACTTC. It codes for CASSLYGPEAEQYF.

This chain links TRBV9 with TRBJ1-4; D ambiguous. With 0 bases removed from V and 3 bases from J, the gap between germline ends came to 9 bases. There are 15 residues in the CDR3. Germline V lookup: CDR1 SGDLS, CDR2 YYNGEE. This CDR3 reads CASSVAPGPNEKLFF. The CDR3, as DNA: TGTGCCAGCAGCGTAGCCCCGGGCCCTAATGAAAAACTGTTTTTT.

CDR3 DNA: TGTGCCAGCAGCTTAGCGGCTAGAACCGAGACCCAGTACTTC. It encodes CASSLAARTETQYF. V and J are TRBV7-2 and TRBJ2-5; D is ambiguous. The CDR3 sequence is 14 residues long. V gave up 0 bases and J gave up 5 bases, with 10 bases separating them. Germline lookup yields CDR1 SGHTA and CDR2 FQGNSA.

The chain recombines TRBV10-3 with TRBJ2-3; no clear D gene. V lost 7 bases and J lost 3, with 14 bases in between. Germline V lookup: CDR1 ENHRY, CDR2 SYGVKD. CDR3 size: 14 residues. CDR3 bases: TGTGCCATCATATCACTGATTCTGACAGATACGCAGTATTTT. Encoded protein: CAIISLILTDTQYF.

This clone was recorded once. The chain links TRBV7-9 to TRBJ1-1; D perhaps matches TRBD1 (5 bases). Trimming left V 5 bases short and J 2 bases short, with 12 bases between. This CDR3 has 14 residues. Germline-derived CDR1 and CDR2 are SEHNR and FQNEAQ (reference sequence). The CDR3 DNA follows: TGTGCCAGCAGCCCACGGAGGGGAAACACTGAAGCTTTCTTT. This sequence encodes CASSPRRGNTEAFF.

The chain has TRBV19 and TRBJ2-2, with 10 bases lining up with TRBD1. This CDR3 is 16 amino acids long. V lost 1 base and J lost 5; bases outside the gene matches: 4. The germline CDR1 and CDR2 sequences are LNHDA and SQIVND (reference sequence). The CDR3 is CASSIGDRGRTGELFF. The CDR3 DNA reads TGTGCCAGTAGTATAGGCGACAGGGGGCGGACCGGGGAGCTGTTTTTT.

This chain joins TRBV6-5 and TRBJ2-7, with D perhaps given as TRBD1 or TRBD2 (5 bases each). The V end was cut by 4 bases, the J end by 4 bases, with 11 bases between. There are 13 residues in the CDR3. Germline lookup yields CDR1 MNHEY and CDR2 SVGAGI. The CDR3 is CASSFRDGYEQYF. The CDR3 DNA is TGTGCCAGCAGTTTCCGGGACGGGTACGAGCAGTACTTC.

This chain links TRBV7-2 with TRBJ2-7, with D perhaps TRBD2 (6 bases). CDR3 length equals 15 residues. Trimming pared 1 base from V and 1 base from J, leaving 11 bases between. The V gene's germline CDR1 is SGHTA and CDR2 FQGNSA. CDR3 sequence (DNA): TGTGCCAGCAGCTTAGTAACCGGGGGTTCCTACGAGCAGTACTTC. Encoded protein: CASSLVTGGSYEQYF.

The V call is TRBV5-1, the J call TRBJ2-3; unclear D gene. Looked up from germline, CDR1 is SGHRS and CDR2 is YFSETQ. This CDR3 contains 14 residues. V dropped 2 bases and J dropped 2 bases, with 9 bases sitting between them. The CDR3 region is CASSLNTNTDTQYF. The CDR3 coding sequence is TGCGCCAGCAGCTTAAACACTAACACAGATACGCAGTATTTT.

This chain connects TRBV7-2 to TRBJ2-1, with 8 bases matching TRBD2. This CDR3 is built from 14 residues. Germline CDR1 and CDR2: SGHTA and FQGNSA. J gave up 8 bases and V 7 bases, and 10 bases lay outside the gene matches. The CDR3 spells CASTPIGGAYEQFF. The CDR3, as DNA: TGTGCCAGCACCCCGATCGGGGGGGCTTATGAGCAGTTCTTC.

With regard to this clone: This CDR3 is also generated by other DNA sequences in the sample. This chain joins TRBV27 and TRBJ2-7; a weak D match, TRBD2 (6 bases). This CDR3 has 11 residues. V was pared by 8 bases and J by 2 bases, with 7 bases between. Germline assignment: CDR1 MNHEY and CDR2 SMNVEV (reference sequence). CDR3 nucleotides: TGTGCCAGCGGGACTGCCTACGAGCAGTACTTC. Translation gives CASGTAYEQYF.